This TCR beta chain was documented in a study of blood T cell repertoires in COVID-19. CDR1 SGHVS and CDR2 FQNEAQ come from the germline V gene. V was cut by 1 base and J by 0 bases, with 6 bases left in between. The CDR3 runs 14 residues. Per the study methods: Nucleated cell number was recorded as an estimate derived from reference gene primer amplification. Clones were sequenced by immunoSEQ multiplex PCR, and TCRdb holds only the in-frame ones, with some missing. V, J and clone size were drawn from that table, and D and trimming were deduced from the DNA. The repertoire includes about 270,000 clones, roughly 90% of them detected once, and less than 3% sits in the top ten. A remark on this clone: At the DNA level, this CDR3 is encoded by other sequences in the same sample as well.

The source is a woman aged 45 to 65 who had recovered from COVID-19. Sequenced input: PBMCs or T cells enriched from blood (not recorded which). This chain links TRBV7-8 with TRBJ1-2, with D possibly being TRBD1 (5 bases). DNA for the CDR3: TGTGCCAGCAGCTTAGGCAGGGCTAACTATGGCTACACCTTC. Translation: CASSLGRANYGYTF.